The 21 T cell receptor beta chains below were found in one sample sequenced in a study of T cell changes during pregnancy in multiple sclerosis. Libraries were prepared by immunoSEQ multiplex PCR; TCRdb keeps only in-frame clonotypes and omits some of them. The sample has some 58,000 clones; 96% are singletons. The source was CD8+ T cells from peripheral blood mononuclear cells, collected after pregnancy. These receptors came from a female donor with multiple sclerosis, enrolled in a pregnancy study.

Here the CDR3 DNA reads TGCGCCAGCAGCCAGCAAGGAGGAGGGTCCTACAATGAGCAGTTCTTC. As protein: CASSQQGGGSYNEQFF. The chain is built from TRBV4-1 and TRBJ2-1; D is possibly TRBD2 (6 bases). The V gene's germline CDR1 is MGHRA and CDR2 YSYEKL. Deletions cut 3 bases from V and 1 base from J, with 13 bases between. This CDR3 contains 16 residues.

The chain has TRBV13 and TRBJ1-1; D may be TRBD1 (5 bases). V lost 4 bases and J lost 11, with 14 bases in between. The V gene's germline CDR1 is PRHDT and CDR2 FYEKMQ (reference sequence). This CDR3 is built from 12 residues. The CDR3, as DNA: TGTGCCAGCAGCTCCGGTGGGGCGGGGGCTTTCTTT. This encodes CASSSGGAGAFF.

The chain uses TRBV10-3 and TRBJ1-5; TRBD1 is a possible D gene (6 bases). CDR3 length equals 14 residues. V lost 3 bases and J 4 bases, leaving 10 bases between the germline ends. Germline lookup yields CDR1 ENHRY and CDR2 SYGVKD. In DNA, the CDR3 is TGTGCCATCAGTGAACCGGGACAAAATCAGCCCCAGCATTTT. Translated: CAISEPGQNQPQHF.

The gene calls are TRBV7-9 and TRBJ2-7, with D possibly being TRBD1 (5 bases). CDR1 is SEHNR and CDR2 is FQNEAQ in the germline V gene (reference sequence). The germline V and J ends were trimmed by 3 bases and 7 bases, with 16 bases remaining between them. This CDR3 comprises 14 residues. CDR3 residues: CASSFALGSGEQYF. The CDR3 DNA follows: TGTGCCAGCAGCTTCGCCCTGGGTTCAGGGGAGCAGTACTTC. Supplemented by reference TRBV7-9 and TRBJ2-7, the full variable domain reads DTGVSQNPRHKITKRGQNVTFRCDPISEHNRLYWYRQTLGQGPEFLTYFQNEAQLEKSRLLSDRFSAERPKGSFSTLEIQRTEQGDSAMYLCASSFALGSGEQYFGPGTRLTVT.

The chain combines TRBV5-5 with TRBJ1-5, with TRBD1 matching 8 bases. J gave up 3 bases and V 1 base, and 3 bases lay outside the gene matches. The germline gives CDR1 SGHKS, CDR2 YYEKEE (reference sequence). The CDR3 extends over 15 amino acids. This CDR3 is CASSLRTGPNQPQHF. CDR3 bases: TGTGCCAGCAGCTTGAGGACAGGGCCCAATCAGCCCCAGCATTTT.

A single count supports this clone. Its ends do not fully match the called genes, so a read error is possible. The chain's CDR3 is CASSDTGSPYNEQFF. CDR3 DNA sequence: TGTGCTAGCAGCGATACAGGGAGTCCCTACAATGAGCAGTTCTTC. This chain links TRBV7-7 with TRBJ2-1; possibly TRBD1 for D (6 bases). The CDR3 totals 15 residues. Germline V gene lookup returns CDR1 SSHAT and CDR2 FNYEAQ (reference sequence). Filled out from reference TRBV7-7 and TRBJ2-1, the complete variable domain reads GAGVSQSPRYKVTKRGQDVTLRCDPISSHATLYWYQQALGQGPEFLTYFNYEAQPDKSGLPSDRFSAERPEGSISTLTIQRTEQRDSAMYRCASSDTGSPYNEQFFGPGTRLTVL.

The chain has TRBV10-3 and TRBJ2-1; 10 bases line up with TRBD2. V lost 4 bases and J lost 8; bases outside the gene matches: 8. Germline V lookup: CDR1 ENHRY, CDR2 SYGVKD. This CDR3 contains 15 residues. CDR3 in DNA: TGTGCCATCAGTGCAGGGGCTAGCGGGAGTGATGAGCAGTTCTTC. Protein: CAISAGASGSDEQFF.

The chain joins TRBV5-6 to TRBJ1-3; D perhaps matches TRBD1 (5 bases). V lost 4 bases, J lost 3 bases, and 11 bases lay in between. The CDR3 runs to 14 residues. CDR1 and CDR2 (germline): SGHDT, YYEEEE. The DNA of the CDR3 is TGTGCCAGCAGCCTGGGGGGGGTTGGAAACACCATATATTTT. It yields the protein CASSLGGVGNTIYF.

This chain uses TRBV6-1 with TRBJ2-5; unclear D gene. The germline V gene has CDR1 MNHNS and CDR2 SASEGT. The germline V and J ends were trimmed by 7 bases and 4 bases, with 19 bases remaining between them. The CDR3 extends over 15 amino acids. Written as DNA, the CDR3 is TGTGCCAGCAAGCACCTTACAGCACCACCAGAGACCCAGTACTTC. Amino acids: CASKHLTAPPETQYF.

The chain is built from TRBV5-6 and TRBJ1-5, with D tentatively TRBD1 (5 bases). The CDR3 extends over 15 amino acids. V was clipped by 0 bases and J by 4 bases, with 11 bases between them. Germline CDR1 reads SGHDT; CDR2 reads YYEEEE. In nucleotides, the CDR3 is TGTGCCAGCAGCTTGGGCGGGGGAGATAATCAGCCCCAGCATTTT. Translation gives CASSLGGGDNQPQHF. Combining the CDR3 with reference TRBV5-6 and TRBJ1-5 gives the whole variable domain DAGVTQSPTHLIKTRGQQVTLRCSPKSGHDTVSWYQQALGQGPQFIFQYYEEEERQRGNFPDRFSGHQFPNYSSELNVNALLLGDSALYLCASSLGGGDNQPQHFGDGTRLSIL.

This chain connects TRBV5-1 to TRBJ2-1, with D perhaps matching TRBD2 (6 bases). Germline CDR1 and CDR2: SGHRS and YFSETQ. The CDR3 is 11 amino acids. V was shortened by 7 bases and J by 10 bases, with 12 bases between the two germline ends. CDR3 DNA: TGCGCCAGCGGGGTTACTAGCGAGCAGTTCTTC. Its protein product is CASGVTSEQFF.

The rearrangement links TRBV9 to TRBJ2-5; 9 nucleotides line up with TRBD2. Germline trimming cut 4 bases from V and 5 bases from J; bases unmatched to any gene: 12. Germline V gene data show CDR1 as SGDLS and CDR2 as YYNGEE. The CDR3 covers 16 residues. DNA for the CDR3: TGTGCCAGCAGCCAGGGGAGGCGCGGGAGGGAGGAGACCCAGTACTTC. It codes for CASSQGRRGREETQYF. Complete variable domain (other parts from reference TRBV9 and TRBJ2-5): DSGVTQTPKHLITATGQRVTLRCSPRSGDLSVYWYQQSLDQGLQFLIQYYNGEERAKGNILERFSAQQFPDLHSELNLSSLELGDSALYFCASSQGRRGREETQYFGPGTRLLVL.

The chain uses TRBV27 and TRBJ2-7; possible D gene TRBD1, 7 bases. The V end was cut by 11 bases, the J end by 4 bases, with 15 bases between. The germline V gene has CDR1 MNHEY and CDR2 SMNVEV (reference sequence). The CDR3 contains 12 residues. CDR3 region: CASGGTDYEQYF. The CDR3 DNA follows: TGTGCCTCAGGGGGGACAGATTACGAGCAGTACTTC.

J is TRBJ2-5 and V is TRBV13, with 7 bases fitting TRBD1. CDR3 length: 16 amino acids. The V gene's germline CDR1 is PRHDT and CDR2 FYEKMQ (reference sequence). The J segment lost 2 bases and the V segment lost 5 bases, leaving 11 bases of the junction unmatched. The CDR3 DNA is TGTGCCAGCAGCACCACGATTGACAGGGAACAAGAGACCCAGTACTTC. It encodes CASSTTIDREQETQYF.

The chain has TRBV7-9 and TRBJ1-4; TRBD1 matches at 9 bases. J lost 8 bases, V lost 8 bases, and 9 bases had no gene match. Germline CDR1 SEHNR, CDR2 FQNEAQ (reference sequence). This CDR3 region has 14 residues. The CDR3 bases are TGTGCCAGCGCCCCGACAGGGGGACGGGAAAAACTGTTTTTT. Encoded protein: CASAPTGGREKLFF.

The chain has TRBV5-6 and TRBJ1-1, with D possibly being TRBD1 (6 bases). Trimming took 3 bases from V and 1 from J, leaving 7 bases between them. The CDR3 length is 13 residues. Germline CDR1 and CDR2: SGHDT and YYEEEE. The DNA for the CDR3 is TGTGCCAGCAGCTACAGGGAGAACACTGAAGCTTTCTTT. Protein: CASSYRENTEAFF.

The V call is TRBV19, the J call TRBJ1-1; no clear D. CDR3 size: 11 residues. The V and J ends lost 3 bases and 11 bases respectively, with 10 bases between them. Per germline, CDR1 LNHDA and CDR2 SQIVND (reference sequence). The CDR3 here is CASSIARMAFF. The DNA for the CDR3 is TGTGCCAGTAGTATCGCCAGGATGGCTTTCTTT.

For this clone: The same CDR3 also results from other DNA sequences found in this sample. This rearrangement joins TRBV4-1 to TRBJ2-3; D possibly corresponds to TRBD1 (6 bases). The CDR3 is 14 residues long. The V gene lost 4 bases and the J gene lost 6 bases, with 14 bases spanning the gap. CDR1 and CDR2 from the germline V gene are MGHRA and YSYEKL. CDR3 amino acids: CASSPILQGDTQYF. As DNA, the CDR3 is TGCGCCAGCAGCCCAATCCTACAGGGTGATACGCAGTATTTT.

This chain joins TRBV5-1 and TRBJ2-5; TRBD2 matches at 12 bases. With V trimmed by 4 bases and J by 3 bases, 10 bases remained unmatched. CDR1 and CDR2 (germline): SGHRS, YFSETQ. This CDR3 is 17 amino acids long. CDR3: CASSVDRLAGAEETQYF. The CDR3 nucleotides are TGCGCCAGCAGCGTGGACCGACTAGCGGGGGCTGAAGAGACCCAGTACTTC.

This chain joins TRBV19 and TRBJ2-3, with unresolved D. Trimming shortened V by 6 bases and J by 5 bases, and 6 bases separated the two germline ends. The CDR3 is 11 amino acids. Germline V gene sequence: CDR1 LNHDA, CDR2 SQIVND (reference sequence). The CDR3 nucleotides are TGTGCCAGTAGCGAACTAGATACGCAGTATTTT. It specifies CASSELDTQYF.

This clone has a single count. The chain uses TRBV7-8 and TRBJ2-1; 12 bases are shared with TRBD2. V lost 0 bases to trimming and J lost 2 bases; unmatched junction nucleotides: 2. Germline CDR1 and CDR2: SGHVS and FQNEAQ. This CDR3 region has 17 residues. CDR3 protein: CASSLAPSGRAYNEQFF. In DNA, the CDR3 is TGTGCCAGCAGCTTAGCGCCTAGCGGGAGGGCCTACAATGAGCAGTTCTTC.